Shown below are 18 T cell receptor beta chains from a single sample sequenced in a study of beta chain features in type 1 diabetes. The study reverse transcribed the entire isolated RNA, so it sequenced expressed TCRB transcripts. The protocol was immunoSEQ multiplex PCR, while the TCRdb copy is restricted to in-frame clones and leaves out a portion. The sample shows around 340,000 clones, 6.5% to 10% of them seen only once. The source material was central memory CD4+ T cells from blood. The receptor source for this set is a woman aged 18 to 35 in good health.

This clone was picked up a small number of times. Just one base apart from a much larger clone, this may be a read error. V gene TRBV18 combines with J gene TRBJ1-1; possible D gene TRBD1, 6 bases. Germline CDR1 reads KGHSH; CDR2 reads LQKENI. Between the trimmed V and J ends, which lost 4 bases and 1 base, there was a span of 13 bases. CDR3 length: 15 amino acids. The CDR3 sequence is CASSRSGTKNTEAFF. DNA of the CDR3: TGTGCCAGCTCACGCTCCGGGACAAAGAACACTGAAGCTTTCTTT.

The chain recombines TRBV5-4 with TRBJ2-5; D might be TRBD1 (6 bases). V was trimmed by 4 bases and J by 3 bases, leaving 16 bases between them. Germline V gives CDR1 SGHNT, CDR2 YYREEE (reference sequence). The length of the CDR3 is 15 residues. CDR3 coding DNA: TGTGCCAGCAGCCCCGGTACTTCAGGGGAAGAGACCCAGTACTTC. This translates into CASSPGTSGEETQYF.

The chain couples TRBV7-7 to TRBJ2-5, with 8 nucleotides matching TRBD2. In germline, CDR1 is SSHAT, CDR2 FNYEAQ (reference sequence). The CDR3 has 11 residues. CDR3 nucleotide sequence: TGTGCTACGGGGGGGGTCGAGACCCAGTACTTC. Protein product: CATGGVETQYF. Full variable domain (remainder filled in from reference TRBV7-7 and TRBJ2-5): GAGVSQSPRYKVTKRGQDVTLRCDPISSHATLYWYQQALGQGPEFLTYFNYEAQPDKSGLPSDRFSAERPEGSISTLTIQRTEQRDSAMYRCATGGVETQYFGPGTRLLVL.

This clone occurred many times. The chain has TRBV7-6 and TRBJ2-7; 9 bases line up with TRBD2. The germline gives CDR1 SGHVS, CDR2 FNYEAQ. The CDR3 runs 16 residues. V was pared by 5 bases and J by 4 bases, with 12 bases of the junction left unmatched. CDR3 residues: CASSPQTSGGGYEQYF. CDR3 DNA sequence: TGTGCCAGCAGCCCTCAGACTAGCGGAGGGGGTTACGAGCAGTACTTC.

This clone showed up just a few times. The chain combines TRBV28 with TRBJ2-6; tentative D call: TRBD1 (6 bases). Germline V CDR1 and CDR2: MDHEN, SYDVKM. The CDR3 loop spans 15 amino acids. Trimming took 6 bases from V and 2 from J, leaving 11 bases between them. The CDR3 loop is CASSLAGAGANVLTF. The CDR3 DNA sequence: TGTGCCAGCAGCCTCGCAGGGGCTGGGGCCAACGTCCTGACTTTC.

This clone has only a few counts. This chain joins TRBV7-2 and TRBJ2-2, with D hard to call. Germline values: CDR1 SGHTA, CDR2 FQGNSA. V dropped 1 base and J dropped 0 bases, with 6 bases sitting between them. The CDR3 length is 15 residues. The CDR3 reads CASSLGQTNTGELFF. Here the CDR3 DNA reads TGTGCCAGCAGCTTAGGGCAGACGAACACCGGGGAGCTGTTTTTT.

The gene calls are TRBV6-5 and TRBJ2-1; a weak D match, TRBD2 (6 bases). Germline loops: CDR1 MNHEY, CDR2 SVGAGI. The CDR3 consists of 14 residues. Trimming shortened V by 7 bases and J by 5 bases, and 15 bases separated the two germline ends. The DNA for the CDR3 is TGTGCCAGCACCGACGGGACTGGTAACAATGAGCAGTTCTTC. Translated, it gives CASTDGTGNNEQFF.

Many counts were recorded for this clone. The chain employs TRBV7-2 and TRBJ1-1; the D is unclear. There are 15 residues in the CDR3. Germline CDR1 and CDR2: SGHTA and FQGNSA. V lost 5 bases and J 4 bases, leaving 17 bases between the germline ends. CDR3 loop: CASSRSATRGTEAFF. The CDR3 nucleotides read TGTGCCAGCAGCCGCAGCGCCACCCGAGGCACTGAAGCTTTCTTT.

This clone was seen only a few times. The V call is TRBV7-9, the J call TRBJ2-1, with 7 bases fitting TRBD2. The CDR3 is made up of 15 amino acids. The junction had 9 bases not matched to a gene; V was cut back by 3 bases and J by 7 bases. CDR1 SEHNR and CDR2 FQNEAQ come from the germline V gene (reference sequence). As DNA, the CDR3 is TGTGCCAGCAGCTTTAGCGGGTCCGGCCCAAATGAGCAGTTCTTC. It codes for CASSFSGSGPNEQFF.

V and J are TRBV7-2 and TRBJ1-3, with D unresolved. Germline V gene data show CDR1 as SGHTA and CDR2 as FQGNSA. CDR3 size: 13 residues. The V end lost 5 bases, the J end lost 4 bases, and 9 bases lay between the germline ends. For the CDR3, the DNA is TGTGCCAGCAGCCCTCTAGCCGGAAACACCATATATTTT. Translation gives CASSPLAGNTIYF.

The DNA for the CDR3 is TGTGCCAGCAGTTTGGACTGGGGGCGGGCGCACGAGCAGTACTTC. This codes for CASSLDWGRAHEQYF. V gene TRBV14 combines with J gene TRBJ2-7; the D gene is possibly TRBD1 (6 bases). The CDR3 runs 15 residues. Germline V gives CDR1 SGHDN, CDR2 FVKESK. V was pared by 6 bases and J by 5 bases, with 20 bases between. The whole variable domain, remainder taken from reference TRBV14 and TRBJ2-7, is EAGVTQFPSHSVIEKGQTVTLRCDPISGHDNLYWYRRVMGKEIKFLLHFVKESKQDESGMPNNRFLAERTGGTYSTLKVQPAELEDSGVYFCASSLDWGRAHEQYFGPGTRLTVT.

This chain connects TRBV10-1 to TRBJ2-7, with a tentative D call TRBD2 (6 bases). Germline CDR1 is WNHNN and CDR2 is SYGVQD (reference sequence). Trimming left V 3 bases short and J 6 bases short, with 12 bases between. This CDR3 is built from 13 residues. The CDR3 sequence is CASSDGGVGEQYF. For the CDR3, the DNA is TGCGCCAGCAGTGATGGCGGGGTGGGCGAGCAGTACTTC.

This clone was seen more than once but under ten times. This rearrangement joins TRBV11-2 to TRBJ2-2, with D unresolved. The CDR3 contains 14 residues. Trimming took off 1 base at V and 0 bases at J, with 3 bases between the two ends. Looked up from germline, CDR1 is SGHAT and CDR2 is FQNNGV. The DNA for the CDR3 is TGTGCCAGCAGCTTAGGCCCGAACACCGGGGAGCTGTTTTTT. This encodes CASSLGPNTGELFF. Full variable domain (outside the CDR3, taken from reference TRBV11-2 and TRBJ2-2): EAGVAQSPRYKIIEKRQSVAFWCNPISGHATLYWYQQILGQGPKLLIQFQNNGVVDDSQLPKDRFSAERLKGVDSTLKIQPAKLEDSAVYLCASSLGPNTGELFFGEGSRLTVL.

This clone was counted between two and nine times. V and J are TRBV28 and TRBJ1-4; D gene uncertain. This CDR3 spans 15 amino acids. Germline CDR1 reads MDHEN; CDR2 reads SYDVKM. V dropped 5 bases and J dropped 0 bases, with 10 bases sitting between them. CDR3 in DNA: TGTGCCAGCAGTGGATCCGGTGCAACTAATGAAAAACTGTTTTTT. Translation gives CASSGSGATNEKLFF. Using reference TRBV28 and TRBJ1-4 for the parts outside the CDR3, the full variable domain is DVKVTQSSRYLVKRTGEKVFLECVQDMDHENMFWYRQDPGLGLRLIYFSYDVKMKEKGDIPEGYSVSREKKERFSLILESASTNQTSMYLCASSGSGATNEKLFFGSGTQLSVL.

The table lists this clone with a few counts. The chain links TRBV7-2 to TRBJ2-7; D is uncertain. This CDR3 spans 12 amino acids. Per the germline V gene, CDR1 is SGHTA and CDR2 is FQGNSA. V lost 5 bases to trimming and J lost 4 bases, with 9 bases between them. This CDR3 is CASSTFRYEQYF. DNA of the CDR3: TGTGCCAGCAGCACCTTTAGGTACGAGCAGTACTTC.

This clone was observed a handful of times. The genes are TRBV10-2 and TRBJ1-3, with D unclear. Between the trimmed V and J ends, which lost 5 bases and 0 bases, there was a span of 2 bases. CDR1 and CDR2 from the germline V gene are WSHSY and SAAADI. The CDR3 runs to 12 residues. The CDR3: CASSYSGNTIYF. As DNA, the CDR3 is TGCGCCAGCAGTTACTCTGGAAACACCATATATTTT.

This clone was counted between two and nine times. This chain joins TRBV14 and TRBJ2-1; TRBD1 matches at 7 bases. Germline lookup yields CDR1 SGHDN and CDR2 FVKESK. CDR3 size: 16 residues. V lost 4 bases and J lost 0; bases outside the gene matches: 6. The CDR3 bases are TGTGCCAGCAGCCGAGCACAGGGGAGCTCCTACAATGAGCAGTTCTTC. It encodes CASSRAQGSSYNEQFF.

The chain couples TRBV19 to TRBJ2-7; possibly TRBD1 for D (6 bases). V was pared by 3 bases and J by 0 bases, with 21 bases between. Germline CDR1 LNHDA, CDR2 SQIVND (reference sequence). The CDR3 consists of 18 residues. The CDR3 bases are TGTGCCAGTAGTATCGATTACCGGGACAACTTTAACTCCTACGAGCAGTACTTC. The encoded protein is CASSIDYRDNFNSYEQYF.